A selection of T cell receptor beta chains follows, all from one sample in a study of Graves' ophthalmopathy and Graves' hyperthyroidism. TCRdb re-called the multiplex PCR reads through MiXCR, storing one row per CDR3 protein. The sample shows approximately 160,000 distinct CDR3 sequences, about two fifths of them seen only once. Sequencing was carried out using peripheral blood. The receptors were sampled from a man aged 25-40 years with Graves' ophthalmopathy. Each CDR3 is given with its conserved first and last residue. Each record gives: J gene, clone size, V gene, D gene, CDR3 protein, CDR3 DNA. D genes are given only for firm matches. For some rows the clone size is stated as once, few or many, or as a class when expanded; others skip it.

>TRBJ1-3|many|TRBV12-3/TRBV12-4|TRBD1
CASLGQLSGNTIYF
TGTGCCAGCCTGGGACAGCTCTCTGGAAACACCATATATTTT
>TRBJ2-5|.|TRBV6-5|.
CASSYSLGGETQYF
TGTGCCAGCAGTTACTCGCTGGGTGGAGAGACCCAGTACTTC
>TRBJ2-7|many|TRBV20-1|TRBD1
CSARRTGGRYEQYF
TGCAGTGCTAGGAGGACAGGGGGAAGATACGAGCAGTACTTC
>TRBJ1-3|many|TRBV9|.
CASSDWTDSGNTIYF
TGTGCCAGCAGTGACTGGACAGACTCTGGAAACACCATATATTTT
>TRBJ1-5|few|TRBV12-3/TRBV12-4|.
CASRGGLYSNQPQHF
TGTGCCAGCAGGGGGGGCCTCTATAGCAATCAGCCCCAGCATTTT
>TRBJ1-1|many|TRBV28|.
CASSLWAGPRTEAFF
TGTGCCAGCAGTTTATGGGCAGGGCCCCGCACTGAAGCTTTCTTT
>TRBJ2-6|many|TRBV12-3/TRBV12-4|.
CASTPISESHPGANVLTF
TGTGCCAGCACCCCCATTTCGGAATCCCATCCTGGGGCCAACGTCCTGACTTTC
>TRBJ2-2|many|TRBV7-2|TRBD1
CASSPDRANTGELFF
TGTGCCAGCAGCCCGGACAGGGCGAACACCGGGGAGCTGTTTTTT
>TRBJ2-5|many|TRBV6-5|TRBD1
CASSYSRGPRETQYF
TGTGCCAGCAGTTACTCGAGGGGGCCCCGAGAGACCCAGTACTTC
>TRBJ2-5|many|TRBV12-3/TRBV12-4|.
CASSQGRRTQYF
TGTGCCAGCAGTCAGGGACGGAGGACCCAGTACTTC
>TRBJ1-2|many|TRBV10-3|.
CAIRGGPKDYGYTF
TGTGCCATCAGGGGAGGACCTAAGGACTATGGCTACACCTTC
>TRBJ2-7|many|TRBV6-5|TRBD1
CASKPGQGVGYEQYF
TGTGCCAGCAAACCGGGACAGGGGGTAGGCTACGAGCAGTACTTC
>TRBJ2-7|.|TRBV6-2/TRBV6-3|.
CASTLSGAGFSEQYF
TGTGCCAGCACCCTCAGCGGAGCGGGCTTTAGCGAGCAGTACTTC
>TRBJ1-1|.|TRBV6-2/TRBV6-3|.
CASSLTGADTEAFF
TGTGCCAGCAGCCTTACCGGGGCCGACACTGAAGCTTTCTTT
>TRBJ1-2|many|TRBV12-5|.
CASGLVRPERDYGYTF
TGTGCTAGTGGTTTGGTCCGACCAGAGAGGGACTATGGCTACACCTTC
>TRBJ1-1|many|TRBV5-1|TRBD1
CASSPPTGANTEAFF
TGCGCCAGCAGCCCACCGACAGGGGCCAACACTGAAGCTTTCTTT
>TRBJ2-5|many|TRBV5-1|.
CASSPGRKETQYF
TGCGCCAGCAGCCCCGGGAGAAAAGAGACCCAGTACTTC
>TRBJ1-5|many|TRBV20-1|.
CSARASLGYSNQPQHF
TGCAGTGCTAGGGCCAGCCTAGGGTATAGCAATCAGCCCCAGCATTTT
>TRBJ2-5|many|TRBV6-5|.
CASSLGQSQETQYF
TGTGCCAGCAGTCTAGGACAGTCCCAAGAGACCCAGTACTTC
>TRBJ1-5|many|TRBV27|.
CAAGRFYSNQPQHF
TGTGCCGCAGGCCGATTTTATAGCAATCAGCCCCAGCATTTT
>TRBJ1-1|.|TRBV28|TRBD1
CASSSRTGETEAFF
TGTGCCAGCAGTTCTAGGACAGGGGAAACTGAAGCTTTCTTT
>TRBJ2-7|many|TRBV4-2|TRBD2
CASSPEGLAGDEQYF
TGTGCCAGCAGCCCGGAGGGGCTAGCGGGAGACGAGCAGTACTTC
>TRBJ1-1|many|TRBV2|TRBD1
CASREQGVPMNTEAFF
TGTGCCAGCAGAGAACAGGGGGTCCCTATGAACACTGAAGCTTTCTTT
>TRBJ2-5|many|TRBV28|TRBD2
CASSWGGFYLAGVEETQYF
TGTGCCAGCAGCTGGGGGGGGTTTTACCTAGCGGGAGTTGAGGAGACCCAGTACTTC
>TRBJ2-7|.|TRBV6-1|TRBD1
CASSGTGESEYEQYF
TGTGCCAGCAGTGGGACAGGGGAGAGCGAGTACGAGCAGTACTTC
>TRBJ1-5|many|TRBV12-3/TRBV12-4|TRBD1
CASSLSQGANQPQHF
TGTGCCAGCAGTTTAAGCCAGGGGGCAAATCAGCCCCAGCATTTT
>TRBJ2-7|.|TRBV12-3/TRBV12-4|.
CASSFSQRNEQYF
TGTGCCAGCAGCTTTTCACAGCGCAACGAGCAGTACTTC
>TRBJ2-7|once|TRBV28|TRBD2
CASSLAPGLAGGFYEQYF
TGTGCCAGCAGTTTGGCCCCGGGACTAGCGGGAGGGTTTTACGAGCAGTACTTC
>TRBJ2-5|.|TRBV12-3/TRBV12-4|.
CASSVLETQYF
TGTGCCAGCAGTGTTTTAGAGACCCAGTACTTC
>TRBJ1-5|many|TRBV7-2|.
CASSLVGGVGQPQHF
TGTGCCAGCAGCTTAGTAGGAGGGGTGGGTCAGCCCCAGCATTTT
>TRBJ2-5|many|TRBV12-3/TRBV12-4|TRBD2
CASSLPGPGTSVRETQYF
TGTGCCAGCAGTTTACCCGGCCCCGGGACTAGCGTGAGGGAGACCCAGTACTTC
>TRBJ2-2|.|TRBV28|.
CASSTPTGELFF
TGTGCCAGCAGTACGCCCACCGGGGAGCTGTTTTTT
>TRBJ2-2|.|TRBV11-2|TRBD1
CASSVLPATGANTGELFF
TGTGCCAGCAGCGTCCTTCCGGCGACAGGGGCCAACACCGGGGAGCTGTTTTTT
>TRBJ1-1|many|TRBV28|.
CASQRGRTEAFF
TGTGCCAGCCAGCGGGGCCGTACTGAAGCTTTCTTT
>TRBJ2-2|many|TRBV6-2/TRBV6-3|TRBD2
CASSLAGNTGELFF
TGTGCCAGCAGTCTAGCGGGCAACACCGGGGAGCTGTTTTTT
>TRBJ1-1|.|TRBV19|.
CASSKNRVEAFF
TGTGCCAGTAGCAAAAATCGGGTTGAAGCTTTCTTT
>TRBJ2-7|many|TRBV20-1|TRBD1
CSARDVGQGPEQYF
TGCAGTGCTAGAGATGTGGGACAGGGGCCCGAGCAGTACTTC